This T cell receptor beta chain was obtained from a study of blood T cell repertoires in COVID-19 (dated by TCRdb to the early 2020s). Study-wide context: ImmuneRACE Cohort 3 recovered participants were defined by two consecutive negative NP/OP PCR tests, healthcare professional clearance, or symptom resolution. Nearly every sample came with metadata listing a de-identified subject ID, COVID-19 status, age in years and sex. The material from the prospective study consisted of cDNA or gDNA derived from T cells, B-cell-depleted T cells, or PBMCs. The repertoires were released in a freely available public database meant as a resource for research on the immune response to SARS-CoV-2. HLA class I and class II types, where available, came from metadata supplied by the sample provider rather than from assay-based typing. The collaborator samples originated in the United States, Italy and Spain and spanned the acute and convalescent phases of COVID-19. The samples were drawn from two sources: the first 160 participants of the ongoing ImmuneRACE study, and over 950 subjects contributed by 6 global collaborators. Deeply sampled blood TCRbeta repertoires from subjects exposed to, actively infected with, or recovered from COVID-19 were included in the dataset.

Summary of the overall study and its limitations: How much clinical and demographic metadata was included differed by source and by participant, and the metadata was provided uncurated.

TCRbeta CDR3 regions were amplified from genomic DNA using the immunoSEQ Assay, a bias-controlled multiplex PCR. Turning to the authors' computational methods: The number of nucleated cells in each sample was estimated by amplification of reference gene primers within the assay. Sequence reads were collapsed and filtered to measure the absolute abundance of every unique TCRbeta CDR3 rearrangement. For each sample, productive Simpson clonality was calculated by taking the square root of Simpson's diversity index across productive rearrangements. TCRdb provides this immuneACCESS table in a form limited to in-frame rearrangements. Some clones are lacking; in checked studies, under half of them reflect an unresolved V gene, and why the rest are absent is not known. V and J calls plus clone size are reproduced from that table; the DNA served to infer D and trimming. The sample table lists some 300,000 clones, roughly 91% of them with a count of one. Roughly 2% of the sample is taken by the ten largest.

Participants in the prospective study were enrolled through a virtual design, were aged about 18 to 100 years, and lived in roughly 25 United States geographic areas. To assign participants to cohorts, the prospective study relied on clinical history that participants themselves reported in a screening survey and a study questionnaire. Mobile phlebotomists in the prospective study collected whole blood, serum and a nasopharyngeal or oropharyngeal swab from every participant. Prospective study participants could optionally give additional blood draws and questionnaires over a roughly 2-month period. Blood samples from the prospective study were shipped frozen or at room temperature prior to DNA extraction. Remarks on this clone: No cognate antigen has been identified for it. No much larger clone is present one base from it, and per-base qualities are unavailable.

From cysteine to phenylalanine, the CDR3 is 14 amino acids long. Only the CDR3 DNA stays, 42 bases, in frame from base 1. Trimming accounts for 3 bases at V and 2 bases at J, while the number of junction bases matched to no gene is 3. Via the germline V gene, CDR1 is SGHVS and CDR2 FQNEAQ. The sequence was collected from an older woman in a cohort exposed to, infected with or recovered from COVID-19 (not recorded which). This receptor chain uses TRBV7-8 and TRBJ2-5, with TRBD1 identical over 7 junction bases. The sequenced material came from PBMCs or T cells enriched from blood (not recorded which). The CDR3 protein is CASSFGTVQETQYF. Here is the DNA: TGTGCCAGCAGCTTCGGGACAGTACAAGAGACCCAGTACTTC.